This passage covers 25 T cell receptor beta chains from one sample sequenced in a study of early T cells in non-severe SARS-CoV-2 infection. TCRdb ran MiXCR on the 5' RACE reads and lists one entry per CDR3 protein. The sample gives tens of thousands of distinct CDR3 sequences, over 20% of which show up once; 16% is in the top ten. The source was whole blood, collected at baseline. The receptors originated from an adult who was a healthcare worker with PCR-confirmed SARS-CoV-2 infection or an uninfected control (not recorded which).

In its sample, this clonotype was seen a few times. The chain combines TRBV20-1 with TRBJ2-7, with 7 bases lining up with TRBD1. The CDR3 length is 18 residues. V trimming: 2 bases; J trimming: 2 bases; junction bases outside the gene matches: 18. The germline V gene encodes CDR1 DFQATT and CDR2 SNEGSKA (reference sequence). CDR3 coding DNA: TGCAGTGCTAGACCCTCCTGGGACAGCATGCTCCCCACCTACGAGCAGTACTTC. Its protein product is CSARPSWDSMLPTYEQYF.

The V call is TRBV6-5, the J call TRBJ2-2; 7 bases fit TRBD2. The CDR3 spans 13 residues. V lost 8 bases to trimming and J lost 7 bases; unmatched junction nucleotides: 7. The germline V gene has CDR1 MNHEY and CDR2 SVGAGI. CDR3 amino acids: CASHGGYGGELFF. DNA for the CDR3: TGTGCCAGCCACGGGGGGTATGGCGGGGAGCTGTTTTTT.

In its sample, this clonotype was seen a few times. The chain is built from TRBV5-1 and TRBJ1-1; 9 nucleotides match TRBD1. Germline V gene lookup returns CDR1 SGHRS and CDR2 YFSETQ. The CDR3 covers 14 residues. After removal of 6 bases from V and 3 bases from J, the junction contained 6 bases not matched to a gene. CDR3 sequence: CASKDGTGHTEAFF. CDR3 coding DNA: TGCGCCAGCAAGGACGGGACAGGGCACACTGAAGCTTTCTTT.

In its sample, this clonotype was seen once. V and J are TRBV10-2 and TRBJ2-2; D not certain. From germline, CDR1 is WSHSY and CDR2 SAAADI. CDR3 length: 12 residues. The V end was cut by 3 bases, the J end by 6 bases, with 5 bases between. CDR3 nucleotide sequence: TGCGCCAGCAGTGAAGGGTCCGGGGAGCTGTTTTTT. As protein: CASSEGSGELFF.

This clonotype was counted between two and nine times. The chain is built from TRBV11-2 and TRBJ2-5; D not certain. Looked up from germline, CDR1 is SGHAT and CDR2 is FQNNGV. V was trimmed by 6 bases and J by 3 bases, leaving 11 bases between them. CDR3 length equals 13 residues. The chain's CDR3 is CASSLSPEETQYF. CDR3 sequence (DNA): TGTGCCAGCAGTCTAAGCCCAGAAGAGACCCAGTACTTC.

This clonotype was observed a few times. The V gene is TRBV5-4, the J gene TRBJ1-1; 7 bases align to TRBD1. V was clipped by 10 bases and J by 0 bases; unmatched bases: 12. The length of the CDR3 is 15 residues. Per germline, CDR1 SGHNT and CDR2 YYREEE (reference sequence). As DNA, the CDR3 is TGTGCCTCGTCTCTCGAACAGGGGATGAACACTGAAGCTTTCTTT. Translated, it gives CASSLEQGMNTEAFF. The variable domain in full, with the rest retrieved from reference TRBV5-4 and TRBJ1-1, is ETGVTQSPTHLIKTRGQQVTLRCSSQSGHNTVSWYQQALGQGPQFIFQYYREEENGRGNFPPRFSGLQFPNYSSELNVNALELDDSALYLCASSLEQGMNTEAFFGQGTRLTVV.

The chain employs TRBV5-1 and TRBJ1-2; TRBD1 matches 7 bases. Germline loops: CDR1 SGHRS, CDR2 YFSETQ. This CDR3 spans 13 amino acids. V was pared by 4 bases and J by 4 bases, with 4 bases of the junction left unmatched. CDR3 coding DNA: TGCGCCAGCAGCCAGGGGGAGACCTATGGCTACACCTTC. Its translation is CASSQGETYGYTF.

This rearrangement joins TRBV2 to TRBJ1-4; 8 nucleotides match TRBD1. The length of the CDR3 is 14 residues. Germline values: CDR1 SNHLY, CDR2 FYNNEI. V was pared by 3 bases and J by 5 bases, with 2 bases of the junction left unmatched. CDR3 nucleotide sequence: TGTGCCAGCAGTGATACAGGGGGGAATGAAAAACTGTTTTTT. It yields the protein CASSDTGGNEKLFF.

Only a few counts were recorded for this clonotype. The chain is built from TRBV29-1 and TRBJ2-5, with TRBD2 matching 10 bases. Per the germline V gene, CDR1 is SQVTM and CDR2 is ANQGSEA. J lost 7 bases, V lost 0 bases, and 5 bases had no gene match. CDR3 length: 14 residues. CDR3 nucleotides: TGCAGCGTTGAAGATCTTCCTAGCGGGGGGACCCAGTACTTC. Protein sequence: CSVEDLPSGGTQYF. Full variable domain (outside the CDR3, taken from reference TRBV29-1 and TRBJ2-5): SAVISQKPSRDICQRGTSLTIQCQVDSQVTMMFWYRQQPGQSLTLIATANQGSEATYESGFVIDKFPISRPNLTFSTLTVSNMSPEDSSIYLCSVEDLPSGGTQYFGPGTRLLVL.

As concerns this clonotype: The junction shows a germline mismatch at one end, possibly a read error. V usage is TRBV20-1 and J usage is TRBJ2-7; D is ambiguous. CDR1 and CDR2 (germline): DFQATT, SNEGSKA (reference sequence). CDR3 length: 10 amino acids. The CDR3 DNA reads TGCAGTGCTAGACACCAAGGGAAGCCCTTC. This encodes CSARHQGKPF.

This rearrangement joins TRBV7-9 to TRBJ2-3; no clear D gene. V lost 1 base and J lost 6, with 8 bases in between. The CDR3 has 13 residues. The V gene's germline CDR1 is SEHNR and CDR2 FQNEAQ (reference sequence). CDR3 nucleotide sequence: TGTGCCAGCAGCTTAGTTGGAGTGGATACGCAGTATTTT. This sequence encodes CASSLVGVDTQYF. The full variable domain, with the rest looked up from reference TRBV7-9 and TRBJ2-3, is DTGVSQNPRHKITKRGQNVTFRCDPISEHNRLYWYRQTLGQGPEFLTYFQNEAQLEKSRLLSDRFSAERPKGSFSTLEIQRTEQGDSAMYLCASSLVGVDTQYFGPGTRLTVL.

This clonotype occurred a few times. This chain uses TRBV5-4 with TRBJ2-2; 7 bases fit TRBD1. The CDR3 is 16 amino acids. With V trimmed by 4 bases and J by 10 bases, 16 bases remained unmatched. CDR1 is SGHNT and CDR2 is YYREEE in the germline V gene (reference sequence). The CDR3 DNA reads TGTGCCAGCAGCAACCGGGACAGTCAACTCACGGCGGAGCTGTTTTTT. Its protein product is CASSNRDSQLTAELFF.

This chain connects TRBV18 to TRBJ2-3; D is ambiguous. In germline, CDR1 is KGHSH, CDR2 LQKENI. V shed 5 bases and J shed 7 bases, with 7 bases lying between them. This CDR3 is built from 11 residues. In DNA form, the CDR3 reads TGTGCCAGCTCAAGCCGTAATACGCAGTATTTT. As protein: CASSSRNTQYF.

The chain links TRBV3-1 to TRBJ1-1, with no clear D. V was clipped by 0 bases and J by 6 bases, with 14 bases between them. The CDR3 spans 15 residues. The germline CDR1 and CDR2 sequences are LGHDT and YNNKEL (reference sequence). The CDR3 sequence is CASSQERAYNAEAFF. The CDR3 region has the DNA TGTGCCAGCAGCCAAGAAAGGGCTTACAATGCTGAAGCTTTCTTT.

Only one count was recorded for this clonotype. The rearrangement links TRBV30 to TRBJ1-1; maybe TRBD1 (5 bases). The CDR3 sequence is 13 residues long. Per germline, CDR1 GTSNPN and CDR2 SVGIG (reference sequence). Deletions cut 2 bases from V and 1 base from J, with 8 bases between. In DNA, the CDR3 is TGTGCCTGGAGTAGACAGCCGAACACTGAAGCTTTCTTT. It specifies CAWSRQPNTEAFF.

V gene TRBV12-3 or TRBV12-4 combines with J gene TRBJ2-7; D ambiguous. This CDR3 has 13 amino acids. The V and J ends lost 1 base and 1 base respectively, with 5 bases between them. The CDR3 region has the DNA TGTGCCAGCAGTTTAGAGAGGTCCTACGAGCAGTACTTC. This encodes CASSLERSYEQYF.

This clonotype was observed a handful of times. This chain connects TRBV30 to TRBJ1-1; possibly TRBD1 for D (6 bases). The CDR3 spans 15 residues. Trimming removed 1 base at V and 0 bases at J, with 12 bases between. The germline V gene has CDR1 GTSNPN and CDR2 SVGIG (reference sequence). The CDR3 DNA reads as TGTGCCTGGAGTGCCCGCGGGACATTGAACACTGAAGCTTTCTTT. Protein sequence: CAWSARGTLNTEAFF. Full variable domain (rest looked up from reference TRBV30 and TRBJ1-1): SQTIHQWPATLVQPVGSPLSLECTVEGTSNPNLYWYRQAAGRGLQLLFYSVGIGQISSEVPQNLSASRPQDRQFILSSKKLLLSDSGFYLCAWSARGTLNTEAFFGQGTRLTVV.

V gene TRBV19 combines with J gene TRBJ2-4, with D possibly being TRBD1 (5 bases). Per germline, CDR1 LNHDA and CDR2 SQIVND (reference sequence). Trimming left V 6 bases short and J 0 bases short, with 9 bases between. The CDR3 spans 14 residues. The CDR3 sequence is CASSQGPAKNIQYF. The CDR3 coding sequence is TGTGCCAGTAGCCAGGGTCCAGCCAAAAACATTCAGTACTTC.

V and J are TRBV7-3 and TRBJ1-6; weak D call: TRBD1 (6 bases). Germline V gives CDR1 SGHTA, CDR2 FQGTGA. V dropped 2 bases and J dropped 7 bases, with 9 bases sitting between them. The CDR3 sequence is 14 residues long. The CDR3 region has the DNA TGTGCCAGCAGCTTAGGGGGCAGAAATTCACCCCTCCACTTT. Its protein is CASSLGGRNSPLHF.

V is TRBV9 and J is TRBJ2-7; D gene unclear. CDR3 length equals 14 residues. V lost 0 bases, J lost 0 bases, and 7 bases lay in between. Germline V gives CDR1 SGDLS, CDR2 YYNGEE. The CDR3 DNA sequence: TGTGCCAGCAGCGTAGGTGGTAGCTCCTACGAGCAGTACTTC. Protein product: CASSVGGSSYEQYF. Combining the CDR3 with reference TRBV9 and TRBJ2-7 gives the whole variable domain DSGVTQTPKHLITATGQRVTLRCSPRSGDLSVYWYQQSLDQGLQFLIQYYNGEERAKGNILERFSAQQFPDLHSELNLSSLELGDSALYFCASSVGGSSYEQYFGPGTRLTVT.

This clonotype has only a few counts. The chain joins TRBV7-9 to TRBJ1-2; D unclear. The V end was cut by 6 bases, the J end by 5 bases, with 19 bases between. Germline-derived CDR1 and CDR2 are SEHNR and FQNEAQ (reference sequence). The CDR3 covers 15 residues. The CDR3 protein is CASRLDGLSGYGYTF. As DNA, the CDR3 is TGTGCCAGCAGGTTGGACGGACTATCGGGATATGGCTACACCTTC.

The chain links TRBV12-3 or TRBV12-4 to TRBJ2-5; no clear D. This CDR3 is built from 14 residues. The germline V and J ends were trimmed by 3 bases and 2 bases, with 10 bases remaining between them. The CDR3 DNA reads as TGTGCCAGCAGTTTTGCGGCCGGACAAGAGACCCAGTACTTC. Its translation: CASSFAAGQETQYF.

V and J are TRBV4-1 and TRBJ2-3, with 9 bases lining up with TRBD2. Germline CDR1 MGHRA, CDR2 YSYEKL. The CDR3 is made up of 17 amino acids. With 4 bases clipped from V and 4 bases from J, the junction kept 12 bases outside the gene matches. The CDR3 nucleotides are TGCGCCAGCAGCCGTACCACGGCTAGCGGGGAGTCAGATACGCAGTATTTT. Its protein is CASSRTTASGESDTQYF.

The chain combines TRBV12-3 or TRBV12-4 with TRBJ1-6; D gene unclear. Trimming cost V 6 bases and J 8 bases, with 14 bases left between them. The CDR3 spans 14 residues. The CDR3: CASRTTVSYSPLHF. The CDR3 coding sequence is TGTGCCAGCAGAACCACAGTGTCCTATTCACCCCTCCACTTT.

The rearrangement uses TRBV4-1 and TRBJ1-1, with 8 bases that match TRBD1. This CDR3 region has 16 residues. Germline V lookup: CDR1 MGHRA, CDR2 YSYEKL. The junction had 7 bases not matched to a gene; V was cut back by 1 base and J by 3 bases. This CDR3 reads CASSQGRGRVDTEAFF. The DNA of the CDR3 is TGCGCCAGCAGCCAAGGCAGGGGGCGGGTGGACACTGAAGCTTTCTTT.